This entry describes one T cell receptor (beta chain). The source of the sample is a study of blood T cell repertoires in COVID-19. The overall study: Samples of COVID-19 (acute and convalescent) were obtained from the United States, Italy and Spain. From T cells, B-cell-depleted T cells, or PBMCs came the material, which was cDNA or gDNA.

Trimming shortened V by 3 bases and J by 2 bases, and 7 bases separated the two germline ends. The germline gives CDR1 MRHNA, CDR2 SNTAGT. This CDR3 is 13 amino acids long. Original handling: Nucleated cell counts were estimated from reference gene primer amplification. TCRdb's table, derived via immunoSEQ multiplex PCR, lists solely in-frame clones and lacks some. The V and J calls and clone size were taken over from that table, and D and trimming were inferred from the DNA. This sample yields roughly 120,000 clones, of which around 85% are seen a single time; just over 5.5% belongs to the top ten. The V gene is TRBV6-4, the J gene TRBJ1-1; D remains ambiguous. The source material was peripheral blood. The source of this sequence is a woman in her fifties or sixties with COVID-19, enrolled during active disease. The CDR3 reads CASSDLANTEAFF. CDR3 DNA: TGTGCCAGCAGTGATCTGGCAAACACTGAAGCTTTCTTT.